This TCR beta chain was documented in a study of T cell responses to AZD1222 COVID-19 vaccine. General observations from the study: When two AZD1222 doses had been given, Spike-specific TCR breadth and depth rose.

Repertoires were generated with immunoSEQ multiplex PCR, while TCRdb's copy carries only in-frame clones and drops some. This table has about 110,000 clones, roughly nine tenths appearing once. This clone was seen just once. Antigen: not known. Germline assignment: CDR1 LNHDA and CDR2 SQIVND (reference sequence). V lost 3 bases and J 7 bases, leaving 15 bases between the germline ends. The CDR3 spans 15 residues. V usage is TRBV19 and J usage is TRBJ1-4; D is unresolved. Source: peripheral blood, taken on day 0 of AZD1222 vaccination. This clonotype was sampled from an adult in good health. In DNA, the CDR3 is TGTGCCAGTAGTATGCCTGGGCAGGTGACTGAAAAACTGTTTTTT. Encoded protein: CASSMPGQVTEKLFF.